This is a list of T cell receptor beta chains from one sample in a study of OX40 agonist ivuxolimab in advanced cancers. Sequencing used immunoSEQ multiplex PCR; TCRdb keeps in-frame clones, though not all of them. There are 80,000 or so clones in the sample; roughly 87% occur only once, and more than 0.3% lies in the top ten. The sequenced sample was CD4+ or CD8+ T cells sorted from blood, obtained in a trial of the OX40 agonist ivuxolimab. The receptors originated from an adult with an advanced solid tumor such as melanoma, head and neck, liver or kidney cancer. Both conserved end residues are part of each CDR3. Fields, in order: J gene, D gene, V gene, clone size, CDR3 DNA, CDR3 protein. D genes are given only for firm matches. Clone size is shown for a subset of rows, as once, few, many or a class of expanded clone.

TRBJ1-2	NA	TRBV18	NA	TGTGCCAGCTCACCCCGCCGGGGGGCAGATGGCTACACCTTC	CASSPRRGADGYTF
TRBJ2-7	TRBD1	TRBV6-1	NA	TGTGCCAGCATTCTTAGGACAGGAGGCGCCTACGAGCAGTACTTC	CASILRTGGAYEQYF
TRBJ2-2	TRBD2	TRBV5-1	few	TGCGCCAGCAGCTTCCTAGCGGGGGGCCCCACCGGGGAGCTGTTTTTT	CASSFLAGGPTGELFF
TRBJ2-7	NA	TRBV4-3	NA	TGCGCCAGCAGCCAACACGACGAGCAGTACTTC	CASSQHDEQYF
TRBJ2-3	NA	TRBV4-1	NA	TGCGCCAGCAGCCCTGGACACTTCAAGGGAGATACGCAGTATTTT	CASSPGHFKGDTQYF
TRBJ2-7	NA	TRBV5-1	NA	TGCGCCAGCAGCTTCGTTGGGGGGCCGGGTGAGCAGTACTTC	CASSFVGGPGEQYF
TRBJ1-2	NA	TRBV27	NA	TGTGCCAGCAGTTTAGGGGGGAGGACTGCGTTGAGCTATGGCTACACCTTC	CASSLGGRTALSYGYTF
TRBJ1-2	NA	TRBV19	NA	TGTGCCAGTAGCGAGGGGTTCGACAGGAGTTATGGCTACACCTTC	CASSEGFDRSYGYTF
TRBJ1-3	NA	TRBV19	once	TGTGCCAGTATCACCTCCCCCAACTCTGGAAACACCATATATTTT	CASITSPNSGNTIYF
TRBJ2-3	NA	TRBV6-5	once	TGTGCCAGCAGTTACTCTCAGGGCCTAAGCACAGATACGCAGTATTTT	CASSYSQGLSTDTQYF
TRBJ1-5	NA	TRBV9	NA	TGTGCCAGCAGCGTAGGGTCCCAGGGCAATCAGCCCCAGCATTTT	CASSVGSQGNQPQHF
TRBJ1-3	NA	TRBV5-4	NA	TGTGCCAGCAGCTTGATAGGGGCTGGAAACACCATATATTTT	CASSLIGAGNTIYF
TRBJ1-1	NA	TRBV28	NA	TGTGCCAGCATCCAGGGGAATTCGCCTGAAGCTTTCTTT	CASIQGNSPEAFF
TRBJ2-5	NA	TRBV6-5	few	TGTGCCAGCAGTTACGGCGGGGAGACCCAGTACTTC	CASSYGGETQYF
TRBJ2-1	NA	TRBV11-2	NA	TGTGCCAGCAGCTTGACGAGGGAGAGTTGGAATGAGCAGTTCTTC	CASSLTRESWNEQFF
TRBJ2-1	NA	TRBV27	NA	TGTGCCAGCAGTCCCCTAGTCTCCCGTCACTCCTACAATGAGCAGTTCTTC	CASSPLVSRHSYNEQFF
TRBJ1-5	NA	TRBV19	NA	TGTGCCAGTAGTCCCAACAGGGCCGGTCAGCCCCAGCATTTT	CASSPNRAGQPQHF
TRBJ1-2	NA	TRBV4-1	NA	TGCGCCAGCAGAGAGGGTGACTTAGCTAACTATGGCTACACCTTC	CASREGDLANYGYTF
TRBJ2-5	NA	TRBV7-9	NA	TGTGCCAGCAGCCCCATTTATTTGAGGAACCAAGAGACCCAGTACTTC	CASSPIYLRNQETQYF
TRBJ2-6	NA	TRBV9	NA	TGTGCCAGCAGCTTCCGTAGGGGGGGTGCCAACGTCCTGACTTTC	CASSFRRGGANVLTF
TRBJ1-1	TRBD1	TRBV7-9	NA	TGTGCCAGCAGCTTAGGGTCAGGGGGCGTACTAATAGCTTTCTTT	CASSLGSGGVLIAFF
TRBJ1-1	NA	TRBV5-1	NA	TGCGCCAGCAGCTTGGATGCCGCGGGGCGGACTGAAGCTTTCTTT	CASSLDAAGRTEAFF
TRBJ1-2	TRBD1	TRBV19	NA	TGTGCCAGTAGAACCCAGCGGGGACAGGGGGCTGATGGCTACACCTTC	CASRTQRGQGADGYTF
TRBJ2-6	NA	TRBV28	NA	TGTGCCAGCAGTGTACACTCTGGGGCCAACGTCCTGACTTTC	CASSVHSGANVLTF
TRBJ1-2	TRBD1	TRBV19	NA	TGTGCCAGTAGTAGGTCCGGGACAGGGTATGGCTACACCTTC	CASSRSGTGYGYTF
TRBJ1-2	TRBD1	TRBV28	NA	TGTGCCAGCAGAGACGGGACAGACTATGGCTACACCTTC	CASRDGTDYGYTF
TRBJ1-5	NA	TRBV18	NA	TGTGCCAGCTCACTCGGGGAGGGAAGGACCCAGCATTTT	CASSLGEGRTQHF